The T cell receptor (beta chain) described here comes from a study of T cells in women clearing cervical HPV infection. Across the study: Controls gave blood once infection was undetectable; cases at lesion identification.

CDR1 is MNHEY, CDR2 SVGEGT, per germline. V was cut by 2 bases and J by 0 bases, with 8 bases left in between. This CDR3 is 14 amino acids long. Measured with immunoSEQ multiplex PCR; TCRdb has only the in-frame clones, and not every one. This sample contains tens of thousands of clones. Points from the study as a whole: Repertoire richness, not evenness, was significantly elevated in CIN3+ cases versus controls. TRBV6-7 abundance was lower in cases than controls (approximately 0.11% versus 0.16%).

Concerning this clone: Its antigen is currently unknown. The read gets to within 3 residues of the CDR3 end, and the germline J gene fills in the rest.

The rearrangement joins TRBV6-2 or TRBV6-3 to TRBJ2-7; possible D gene TRBD1, 6 bases. The sample taken for sequencing was blood buffy coat. The sequence was collected from a woman aged 18 to 75 with a cervical HPV16 infection that either progressed to CIN3+ or cleared (not recorded which). Partial CDR3 DNA: TGTGCCAGCAGTTACGTGGACAGCTCCTACGAG. This translates into CASSYVDSSYE. The CDR3 in full is CASSYVDSSYEQYF.